A selection of T cell receptor beta chains follows, all from one sample in a study of shared clonotypes between healthy human individuals. TCRdb's copy holds only in-frame clones and misses some; the assay was immunoSEQ multiplex PCR. This sample has millions of clones; 85% to 95% occur once, and the top ten carry about 0.39%. Sample: naive CD4+ T cells from PBMCs. The source of these receptors is a man aged 18 to 30 in good health. Some clones in this sample may be carry-over from other donors' samples. The CDR3 runs from the conserved cysteine through the conserved F or W. D genes are given only for firm matches. Some rows have no size entry. The others give once, few or many, or a class for an expanded clone.

clone_size j_call d_call v_call cdr3_nt cdr3_aa
- TRBJ2-5 - TRBV5-6 TGTGCCAGCAGCCCCGGACAGGAGGGGGTGAAGACCCAGTACTTC CASSPGQEGVKTQYF
- TRBJ1-5 - TRBV19 TGTGCCAGTAGTCCAGACAGCCTAAGGGCGTCGTTGGAGCCCCAGCATTTT CASSPDSLRASLEPQHF
- TRBJ2-2 - TRBV28 TGTGCCAGCAGTCCCCCCAGGGGTGCGGCCGGGGAGCTGTTTTTT CASSPPRGAAGELFF
- TRBJ2-4 - TRBV21-1 TGTGCCAGCAGCAAAGGTAAGGGGCCGGGAGTTGTCGACATTCAGTACTTC CASSKGKGPGVVDIQYF
- TRBJ1-1 - TRBV28 TGTGCCAGCAGGGAGATGGGGGCGGCGAGGGTTGACACTGAAGCTTTCTTT CASREMGAARVDTEAFF
- TRBJ1-1 - TRBV5-4 TGTGCCAGCAGCAATACGGGGGGGAACACTGAAGCTTTCTTT CASSNTGGNTEAFF
once TRBJ2-3 - TRBV6-1 TGTGCCAGCATCGAGGGCGGGATTCGAGGAGATACGCAGTATTTT CASIEGGIRGDTQYF
- TRBJ2-7 TRBD2 TRBV5-4 TGTGCCAGCAGCTTGGTAAGGGAGGGCGAGCAGTACTTC CASSLVREGEQYF
- TRBJ2-7 - TRBV4-1 TGCGCCAGCAGCCAAGAGGGCGGGAATATCTACGAGCAGTACTTC CASSQEGGNIYEQYF
- TRBJ2-7 TRBD2 TRBV5-3 TGTGCCAGAAGCCCCCGGGACTATAAACTGTCCTACGAGCAGTACTTC CARSPRDYKLSYEQYF
- TRBJ1-1 - TRBV30 TGTGCCTGGAGTGTAATTGATCGAGACACTGAAGCTTTCTTT CAWSVIDRDTEAFF
- TRBJ2-7 TRBD2 TRBV30 TGTGCCTGGAGTTGGGGACTAGCCTCCTACGAGCAGTACTTC CAWSWGLASYEQYF
- TRBJ2-3 TRBD1 TRBV7-9 TGTGCCAGCAGCTTGAGGACAGGGGCTGAAGATACGCAGTATTTT CASSLRTGAEDTQYF
- TRBJ2-3 - TRBV29-1 TGCAGTTTACGGAGCGGCACAGATACGCAGTATTTT CSLRSGTDTQYF
- TRBJ2-7 - TRBV18 TGTGCCAGCTCACCAACCGGGACATCCTACGAGCAGTACTTC CASSPTGTSYEQYF
- TRBJ1-4 TRBD1 TRBV9 TGTGCCAGCAGACCCGGGACAGCGATAAATGAAAAACTGTTTTTT CASRPGTAINEKLFF
- TRBJ2-1 - TRBV14 TGTGCCAGCAGCCTACAGACGGGCTACAATGAGCAGTTCTTC CASSLQTGYNEQFF
- TRBJ2-3 - TRBV14 TGTGCCAGCAGCCAACAGGTTACGGGGAGCGGAGATACGCAGTATTTT CASSQQVTGSGDTQYF
- TRBJ1-4 - TRBV6-1 TGTGCCAGCAGTGAAATTACGGATGAAAAACTGTTTTTT CASSEITDEKLFF
- TRBJ2-5 TRBD1 TRBV5-1 TGCGCCAGCAGCACCGGACAGGGTAGACAGACCCAGTACTTC CASSTGQGRQTQYF
- TRBJ2-3 TRBD2 TRBV9 TGTGCCAGCAGCATCGGACTAGCGGAGACCACAGATACGCAGTATTTT CASSIGLAETTDTQYF
- TRBJ2-5 - TRBV29-1 TGCAGCGTTGATGGGACCTCCAGGGGAGAGACCCAGTACTTC CSVDGTSRGETQYF
- TRBJ2-5 TRBD2 TRBV7-2 TGTGCCAGCAGCTCCCAGAGCCGAGGGACTAACCAAGAGACCCAGTACTTC CASSSQSRGTNQETQYF
- TRBJ1-5 - TRBV28 TGTGCCAGCAACAATCAGCCCCAGCATTTT CASNNQPQHF
- TRBJ2-4 - TRBV7-9 TGTGCCAGCAGCCAGGACGATGGGGGCATTCAGTACTTC CASSQDDGGIQYF
- TRBJ2-7 - TRBV13 TGTGCCAGCAGCTTTGTTCTGGGGGGCGAGCAGTACTTC CASSFVLGGEQYF
- TRBJ2-7 TRBD2 TRBV19 TGTGCCAGTAGTGTCGCCGGGACTAGCGGTTACGAGCAGTACTTC CASSVAGTSGYEQYF
few TRBJ1-4 - TRBV28 TGTGCCAGCAGTTTACCGAATGAAAAACTGTTTTTT CASSLPNEKLFF
- TRBJ1-1 - TRBV6-6 TGTGCCAGCAAGGGCCAGGGCCGGAACACTGAAGCTTTCTTT CASKGQGRNTEAFF
- TRBJ2-2 - TRBV4-3 TGCGCCAGCAGCCAAGAATTCGGGGGCCGGGAGCTGTTTTTT CASSQEFGGRELFF
- TRBJ1-1 TRBD1 TRBV29-1 TGCAGCGCACAGGGGTTGAACACTGAAGCTTTCTTT CSAQGLNTEAFF
- TRBJ1-3 TRBD1 TRBV5-1 TGCGCCAGCAGCTTGGACGGACAGGGAACTTCTGGAAACACCATATATTTT CASSLDGQGTSGNTIYF